These 23 T cell receptor beta chains were sequenced from one sample in a study of tissue T cells after allogeneic stem cell transplantation. Libraries were prepared by immunoSEQ multiplex PCR; TCRdb keeps only in-frame clonotypes and omits some of them. Among more than 45,000 clones listed, around 70% were seen once. The specimen was sorted cells pooled from one or two spleens. Source of these receptors: a pool of C57BL/6 mice in good health.

On this clone: Gene names and germline refer to mouse. The read gets to within 1 residue of the CDR3 end, and the germline J gene fills in the rest. The V and J genes are TRBV16 and TRBJ2-2, with 11 nucleotides matching TRBD2. The CDR3 covers 15 residues. Unmatched junction bases numbered 0, after V lost 4 bases and J lost 2 bases. Looked up from germline, CDR1 is SGHSA and CDR2 is FRNQAP. CDR3 region: CASSWTGGNTGQLYF. CDR3 bases read: TGTGCAAGCAGCTGGACTGGGGGGAACACCGGGCAGCTCTAC. The whole variable domain, filled in from reference TRBV16 and TRBJ2-2, reads NAGVIQTPRHKVTGKGQEATLWCEPISGHSAVFWYRQTIVQGLEFLTYFRNQAPIDDSGMPKERFSAQMPNQSHSTLKIQSTQPQDSAVYLCASSWTGGNTGQLYFGEGSKLTVL.

To note about this clone: Mouse names are used for the genes. The CDR3 is cut off 1 residue early in the read; its end comes from the germline J gene. The rearrangement joins TRBV3 to TRBJ2-5, with D possibly being TRBD1 (6 bases). Germline loops: CDR1 SNHLY, CDR2 FYNGKV (reference sequence). Trimming removed 5 bases from V and 3 bases from J, with 12 bases in between. The CDR3 spans 14 residues. The covered CDR3 bases are TGTGCCAGCAGCGCGCCGGGACAACAAGACACCCAGTAC. Protein sequence: CASSAPGQQDTQY. The CDR3 reads in full as CASSAPGQQDTQYF. Drawing the rest from reference TRBV3 and TRBJ2-5, the complete variable domain is GPKVLQIPSHQIIDMGQMVTLNCDPVSNHLYFYWYKQILGQQMEFLVNFYNGKVMEKSKLFKDQFSVERPDGSYFTLKIQPTALEDSAVYFCASSAPGQQDTQYFGPGTRLLVL.

To note about this clone: The genes are named according to mouse. The CDR3 end falls 1 residue outside the read, so it is completed with the germline J gene. The V gene is TRBV3, the J gene TRBJ2-4; 11 bases are a match to TRBD2. The V and J ends lost 4 bases and 4 bases, in that order; junction bases with no gene match: 4. The germline CDR1 and CDR2 sequences are SNHLY and FYNGKV (reference sequence). CDR3 length equals 15 residues. The CDR3 loop is CASSSDWGGENTLYF. The DNA read from the CDR3 is TGTGCCAGCAGCTCTGACTGGGGGGGGGAAAACACCTTGTAC.

Remarks on this clone: Here the gene names and germline are mouse. The missing CDR3 end, 1 residue past where the read stops, is filled in from the germline J gene. This sequence joins TRBV13-2 and TRBJ1-1; D might be TRBD1 (6 bases). The length of the CDR3 is 15 residues. Trimming cost V 0 bases and J 3 bases, with 12 bases left between them. Germline V gives CDR1 NNHNN, CDR2 SYGAGS (reference sequence). CDR3 residues: CASGDAGGAHTEVFF. Partial CDR3 DNA: TGTGCCAGCGGTGATGCCGGGGGCGCGCACACAGAAGTCTTC.

Details on this clone: Genes and germline come from the mouse. Here the CDR3 reads CAWNLGGRDTQYF. CDR3 bases read: TGTGCCTGGAATCTAGGGGGAAGAGACACCCAGTAC. The chain carries TRBV31 and TRBJ2-5; perhaps TRBD1 as D (6 bases). The missing CDR3 end, 1 residue past where the read stops, is filled in from the germline J gene. With 4 bases removed from V and 5 bases from J, the gap between germline ends came to 13 bases. The CDR3 loop spans 13 amino acids. Germline CDR1 and CDR2: GKSSPN and SITVG.

In the case of this clone: Gene names are mouse gene names. Incomplete CDR3 DNA: TGTGCCAGCTCTCTCGCACCTGGAAATACGCTCTAT. It translates to CASSLAPGNTLY. The CDR3, in full, reads CASSLAPGNTLYF. The V gene is TRBV12-2, the J gene TRBJ1-3; no firm D call. The read stops 1 residue short of the end of the CDR3; the missing end is completed from the germline J gene. Per germline, CDR1 SGHLS and CDR2 HYDKME. The CDR3 runs 13 residues. V was shortened by 0 bases and J by 2 bases, with 4 bases between the two germline ends.

Comment on this clone: Here the gene names and germline are mouse. The CDR3 is cut off 1 residue early in the read; its end comes from the germline J gene. This chain links TRBV3 with TRBJ2-2; the D gene could be TRBD1 or TRBD2 (6 bases each). From germline, CDR1 is SNHLY and CDR2 FYNGKV (reference sequence). Trimming shortened V by 0 bases and J by 4 bases, and 9 bases separated the two germline ends. The CDR3 runs 15 residues. CDR3 DNA, as far as it was read: TGTGCCAGCAGCTTAGCGGGGGCAGGCACCGGGCAGCTCTAC. Its translation is CASSLAGAGTGQLY. The whole CDR3 reads CASSLAGAGTGQLYF.

Of note for this clone: Gene names denote mouse genes. The read falls 1 residue short of the CDR3 end, and the missing part is taken from the germline J gene. J is TRBJ2-5 and V is TRBV13-2; possibly TRBD2 for D (7 bases). The V gene's germline CDR1 is NNHNN and CDR2 SYGAGS (reference sequence). Between the trimmed V and J ends, which lost 2 bases and 8 bases, there was a span of 12 bases. CDR3 size: 13 residues. The DNA read from the CDR3 is TGTGCCAGCGGTGAGGGGGGCGGGGGCACCCAGTAC. It translates to CASGEGGGGTQY. The complete CDR3 protein is CASGEGGGGTQYF.

Notes on this clone: Mouse germline and gene names are used. The sequence runs out 1 residue before the end of the CDR3; the remainder is reconstructed from the germline J gene. J is TRBJ2-5 and V is TRBV26; 9 positions match TRBD1. The V gene end was trimmed by 4 bases and the J gene end by 6 bases; junction bases not matched to a gene: 5. Per germline, CDR1 KGHPV and CDR2 FQNQEV (reference sequence). The CDR3 has 14 amino acids. The CDR3 bases that were read are TGTGCCAGCAGTCCGACAGGGGGATGGGACACCCAGTAC. The encoded protein is CASSPTGGWDTQY. The complete CDR3 sequence is CASSPTGGWDTQYF.

As regards this clone: Gene names refer to mouse genes. The read ends 1 residue before the CDR3 terminus; that terminus is restored from the germline J gene. The rearrangement joins TRBV31 to TRBJ2-5; no clear D. Germline V CDR1 and CDR2: GKSSPN, SITVG. Trimming stripped 0 bases from V and 0 bases from J, with 7 bases between. This CDR3 contains 14 residues. The CDR3 sequence: CAWSLWENQDTQYF. The CDR3 DNA, read in part, is TGTGCCTGGAGTCTATGGGAGAACCAAGACACCCAGTAC.

About this clone: Gene names and germline refer to mouse. The CDR3 end falls 1 residue outside the read, so it is completed with the germline J gene. V usage is TRBV13-2 and J usage is TRBJ2-1, with D maybe TRBD2 (6 bases). V was pared by 3 bases and J by 0 bases, with 13 bases between. This CDR3 is 16 amino acids long. CDR1 is NNHNN and CDR2 is SYGAGS in the germline V gene (reference sequence). CDR3 sequence: CASGAANWANYAEQFF. Incomplete CDR3 DNA: TGTGCCAGCGGTGCCGCGAACTGGGCTAACTATGCTGAGCAGTTC.

Details on this clone: Gene names refer to mouse genes. The CDR3 spells CASSQGGTGVQNTLYF. The DNA read from the CDR3 is TGTGCCAGCAGCCAAGGTGGGACAGGGGTTCAAAACACCTTGTAC. This chain links TRBV5 with TRBJ2-4; TRBD1 agrees at 10 bases. The read stops 1 residue short of the end of the CDR3; the missing end is completed from the germline J gene. Germline V gene sequence: CDR1 LGHNA, CDR2 YNLKQL (reference sequence). The CDR3 has 16 amino acids. V dropped 1 base and J dropped 2; count of bases not matched to a gene: 3.

Notes on this clone: Mouse gene names and germline throughout. The CDR3 end falls 1 residue outside the read, so it is completed with the germline J gene. V and J are TRBV5 and TRBJ2-5, with TRBD2 identical over 8 bases. CDR1 and CDR2 (germline): LGHNA, YNLKQL (reference sequence). Trimming removed 6 bases from V and 3 bases from J; junction bases left unmatched: 5. This CDR3 comprises 14 residues. The DNA read from the CDR3 is TGTGCCAGCAGTCGCGGGACTGGACAAGACACCCAGTAC. It encodes CASSRGTGQDTQY. The full-length CDR3 reads as CASSRGTGQDTQYF.

Concerning this clone itself: Gene names refer to mouse genes. The sequence runs out 1 residue before the end of the CDR3; the remainder is reconstructed from the germline J gene. The chain couples TRBV12-2 to TRBJ1-4; D is perhaps TRBD1 (5 bases). The ends were cut back, 2 bases at V and 2 bases at J, with 8 bases in the middle. The V gene's germline CDR1 is SGHLS and CDR2 HYDKME. The CDR3 runs to 14 residues. The sequenced CDR3 bases are TGTGCCAGCTCTCAAGGACAATCCAACGAAAGATTATTT. This translates into CASSQGQSNERLF. In full, the CDR3 is CASSQGQSNERLFF.

As for this clone: Gene labels here are mouse ones. Sequencing ends 1 residue short of the CDR3 end; the germline J gene provides the rest. This sequence joins TRBV19 and TRBJ1-6; D call uncertain. TRBJ1-6 belongs to the ORF category, with a function that is uncertain. The CDR3 extends over 14 amino acids. Germline lookup yields CDR1 FNHDT and CDR2 SITEND (reference sequence). Trimming shortened V by 2 bases and J by 2 bases, and 5 bases separated the two germline ends. Incomplete CDR3 DNA: TGTGCCAGCAGTATGACAACCTATAATTCGCCCCTCTAC. Protein sequence: CASSMTTYNSPLY. The entire CDR3 is CASSMTTYNSPLYF.

On this clone: The genes and germline here are from mouse. The sequence runs out 1 residue before the end of the CDR3; the remainder is reconstructed from the germline J gene. This rearrangement joins TRBV2 to TRBJ1-6; D is possibly TRBD1 (6 bases). TRBJ1-6 is recorded as an ORF, its role being uncertain. Germline V gene lookup returns CDR1 LGHNA and CDR2 YSYQKL. The CDR3 spans 15 residues. The V end lost 0 bases, the J end lost 10 bases, and 13 bases lay between the germline ends. CDR3 region: CASSQDSGGRSPLYF. CDR3 DNA, as far as it was read: TGTGCCAGCAGCCAAGATAGCGGGGGCAGATCGCCCCTCTAC.

This clone occurred once. Gene names follow the mouse nomenclature. The sequence runs out 1 residue before the end of the CDR3; the remainder is reconstructed from the germline J gene. This chain links TRBV13-1 with TRBJ2-3, with 8 nucleotides matching TRBD1. Unmatched junction bases numbered 1, after V lost 3 bases and J lost 1 base. CDR3 length: 14 residues. CDR1 NSHNY and CDR2 SYGAGN come from the germline V gene. CDR3 sequence reads: CASSGGQGAETLYF. The covered CDR3 bases are TGTGCCAGCAGTGGGGGACAGGGTGCAGAAACGCTGTAT.

Remarks on this clone: Gene names denote mouse genes. Read coverage stops 1 residue before the CDR3 terminus; the germline J gene supplies the remainder. V usage is TRBV14 and J usage is TRBJ1-3, with D uncertain. The germline V and J ends were trimmed by 4 bases and 4 bases, with 12 bases remaining between them. The CDR3 runs 14 residues. Germline CDR1 reads SGHDT; CDR2 reads FRDEAV. The covered CDR3 bases are TGTGCCAGCAGTCCCCGGGCTAGGGGAAATACGCTCTAT. This gives the protein CASSPRARGNTLY. The entire CDR3 is CASSPRARGNTLYF. Combining the CDR3 with reference TRBV14 and TRBJ1-3 gives the whole variable domain EAGVTQSPRYAVLQEGQAVSFWCDPISGHDTLYWYQQPRDQGPQLLVYFRDEAVIDNSQLPSDRFSAVRPKGTNSTLKIQSAKQGDTATYLCASSPRARGNTLYFGEGSRLIVV.

On this clone: Gene and germline names: mouse. The read terminates 1 residue before the CDR3 end, so the remaining end is supplied by the germline J gene. This sequence joins TRBV15 and TRBJ2-7, with 7 bases that match TRBD2. Looked up from germline, CDR1 is SGHND and CDR2 is FRSKSL. Trimming cost V 6 bases and J 0 bases; bases outside gene matches: 5. CDR3 length: 14 amino acids. CDR3 loop: CASSLTGSSYEQYF. The sequenced CDR3 bases are TGTGCCAGCAGCCTGACTGGGAGCTCCTATGAACAGTAC.

Comments on this clone: The genes are named according to mouse. The CDR3 end is not reached by the read, which stops 1 residue before it; the germline J gene fills it in. The chain links TRBV16 to TRBJ2-1; 7 bases fit TRBD1. This CDR3 is built from 13 residues. V was pared by 1 base and J by 7 bases, with 1 base of the junction left unmatched. From germline, CDR1 is SGHSA and CDR2 FRNQAP. The CDR3 loop reads CASSLARGAEQFF. Incomplete CDR3 DNA: TGTGCAAGCAGCTTAGCCAGGGGGGCTGAGCAGTTC.

Remarks on this clone: Genes and germline are mouse. The read comes to an end 1 residue before the CDR3 does, leaving the germline J gene to fill in the end. V gene TRBV19 combines with J gene TRBJ1-6; perhaps TRBD1 as D (5 bases). TRBJ1-6 is treated as an ORF (open reading frame) with a function not yet certain. CDR1 and CDR2 (germline): FNHDT, SITEND (reference sequence). Trimming cost V 5 bases and J 3 bases, with 6 bases left between them. This CDR3 is built from 13 residues. This CDR3 is CASRDSYNSPLYF. CDR3 DNA, as far as it was read: TGTGCCAGCAGAGACAGCTATAATTCGCCCCTCTAC.

In this sample, this clone turned up once. The gene names given are mouse names. The read terminates 1 residue before the CDR3 end, so the remaining end is supplied by the germline J gene. This chain connects TRBV29 to TRBJ1-2; 7 bases fit TRBD1. CDR3 size: 14 residues. CDR1 and CDR2 (germline): MSHET, SYDVDS. The V segment lost 4 bases and the J segment 0 bases; nucleotides outside the gene matches: 2. CDR3 region: CASSSRGANSDYTF. CDR3 bases read: TGTGCTAGCAGTTCCAGGGGGGCAAACTCCGACTACACC.

Concerning this clone: Here the gene names and germline are mouse. The CDR3 extends 1 residue past the end of the read, so its final part is completed from the germline J gene. V gene TRBV19 combines with J gene TRBJ2-7; D is ambiguous. Per germline, CDR1 FNHDT and CDR2 SITEND (reference sequence). This CDR3 region has 12 residues. Trimming stripped 4 bases from V and 3 bases from J, with 8 bases between. CDR3: CASSPTDYEQYF. CDR3 DNA, as far as it was read: TGTGCCAGCAGTCCTACAGACTATGAACAGTAC.